These 6 T cell receptor beta chains were all obtained from the same sample, sequenced in a study of blood T cell repertoires in COVID-19. Here immunoSEQ multiplex PCR was the method, and the copy in TCRdb shows in-frame clones only, minus some. The sample consists of fewer than 250,000 clones, around 90% of them appearing once. The specimen was peripheral blood. The receptor source for this set is a man in his thirties or forties with COVID-19, enrolled during active disease.

The chain has TRBV9 and TRBJ1-4, with no clear D. Germline V lookup: CDR1 SGDLS, CDR2 YYNGEE. The CDR3 is made up of 16 amino acids. Trimming took 1 base from V and 4 from J, leaving 14 bases between them. As DNA, the CDR3 is TGTGCCAGCAGCGTAAACTCCGACGGGATTAATGAAAAACTGTTTTTT. Translated, it gives CASSVNSDGINEKLFF. Supplemented by reference TRBV9 and TRBJ1-4, the full variable domain reads DSGVTQTPKHLITATGQRVTLRCSPRSGDLSVYWYQQSLDQGLQFLIQYYNGEERAKGNILERFSAQQFPDLHSELNLSSLELGDSALYFCASSVNSDGINEKLFFGSGTQLSVL.

The V and J genes are TRBV2 and TRBJ1-1; D gene ambiguous. The ends were cut back, 5 bases at V and 1 base at J, with 20 bases in the middle. Germline V gene sequence: CDR1 SNHLY, CDR2 FYNNEI. The length of the CDR3 is 17 residues. CDR3: CASSFTRATLTNTEAFF. The CDR3 DNA is TGTGCCAGCAGTTTTACGAGGGCCACTCTTACGAACACTGAAGCTTTCTTT. Variable domain in full (rest from reference TRBV2 and TRBJ1-1): EPEVTQTPSHQVTQMGQEVILRCVPISNHLYFYWYRQILGQKVEFLVSFYNNEISEKSEIFDDQFSVERPDGSNFTLKIRSTKLEDSAMYFCASSFTRATLTNTEAFFGQGTRLTVV.

The chain links TRBV10-3 to TRBJ2-5; TRBD1 is a possible D gene (6 bases). The CDR3 is made up of 13 amino acids. Germline assignment: CDR1 ENHRY and CDR2 SYGVKD. Trimming pared 3 bases from V and 5 bases from J, leaving 10 bases between. In DNA form, the CDR3 reads TGTGCCATCAGTGACCAGGGGTCTGAGACCCAGTACTTC. It codes for CAISDQGSETQYF.

The chain employs TRBV19 and TRBJ1-5; unclear D gene. The CDR3 is made up of 15 amino acids. Between the trimmed V and J ends, which lost 5 bases and 1 base, there was a span of 12 bases. Germline CDR1 reads LNHDA; CDR2 reads SQIVND (reference sequence). This CDR3 reads CASSDTGGSNQPQHF. The CDR3 DNA reads as TGTGCCAGTAGTGATACGGGAGGGAGCAATCAGCCCCAGCATTTT.

The genes are TRBV5-1 and TRBJ2-5; 9 nucleotides line up with TRBD1. The CDR3 is 16 amino acids. Germline loops: CDR1 SGHRS, CDR2 YFSETQ. V was pared by 1 base and J by 4 bases, with 8 bases of the junction left unmatched. The CDR3 coding sequence is TGCGCCAGCAGCTTGACCGGGACAGGGCCCCCAGAGACCCAGTACTTC. It yields the protein CASSLTGTGPPETQYF.

The chain combines TRBV4-1 with TRBJ1-5; tentatively, D is TRBD1 (5 bases). Trimming left V 0 bases short and J 7 bases short, with 13 bases between. Germline CDR1 reads MGHRA; CDR2 reads YSYEKL. The CDR3 covers 15 residues. The CDR3 DNA reads as TGCGCCAGCAGCCAAGAATCTGTCCCAGGGCAGCCCCAGCATTTT. This gives the protein CASSQESVPGQPQHF.